These T cell receptor beta chains were read from a single sample in a study of post-analysis software for immune sequencing data. One entry per CDR3 protein results from TCRdb running MiXCR on the PCR reads. The top ten clones hold 1.5% to 2% of a sample with roughly 600,000 distinct CDR3 sequences, roughly 47% of them seen once. The material sequenced was blood. The receptors here all came from a girl aged 5 to 17 with multiple sclerosis. CDR3s include the opening cysteine and the closing phenylalanine or tryptophan. The D gene is left open where the match is weak. Only some rows state a clone size, as once, few, many or a class for expanded clones.

j_call: TRBJ2-1; v_call: TRBV10-3; d_call: TRBD1; clone_size: NA; cdr3_nt: TGTGCCATCAGTGTCCACCGGGACAGGAGTTACAATGAGCAGTTCTTC; cdr3_aa: CAISVHRDRSYNEQFF
j_call: TRBJ2-7; v_call: TRBV20-1; d_call: TRBD1; clone_size: NA; cdr3_nt: TGCAGTGCTAGAGATGGGGACAGGGGTGGCTACGAGCAGTACTTC; cdr3_aa: CSARDGDRGGYEQYF
j_call: TRBJ2-1; v_call: TRBV12-3/TRBV12-4; d_call: NA; clone_size: few; cdr3_nt: TGTGCCAGCAGTTTAGCAGCAAGCGACAGGATCCATGAGCAGTTCTTC; cdr3_aa: CASSLAASDRIHEQFF
j_call: TRBJ2-7; v_call: TRBV6-2/TRBV6-3; d_call: NA; clone_size: NA; cdr3_nt: TGTGCCAGCAGTTACCCGCTGGACTACGAGCAGTACTTC; cdr3_aa: CASSYPLDYEQYF
j_call: TRBJ1-2; v_call: TRBV7-2; d_call: NA; clone_size: NA; cdr3_nt: TGTGCCAGCAGTTTGAGACAGCCAAAGAACTATGACTACACCTTC; cdr3_aa: CASSLRQPKNYDYTF
j_call: TRBJ2-3; v_call: TRBV27; d_call: TRBD2; clone_size: NA; cdr3_nt: TGTGCCGGCAGTTTATCGCGCGGGAGCACCAATACGCAGTATTTT; cdr3_aa: CAGSLSRGSTNTQYF
j_call: TRBJ2-7; v_call: TRBV5-1; d_call: NA; clone_size: NA; cdr3_nt: TGCGCCAGCAGCTCGCAGGGAGGAATCTACGAGCAGTACTTC; cdr3_aa: CASSSQGGIYEQYF
j_call: TRBJ1-5; v_call: TRBV12-3/TRBV12-4; d_call: NA; clone_size: NA; cdr3_nt: TGTGCCAGCAGTGTAACAGGGATAGGGGTGTGGAGCAATCAGCCCCAGCATTTT; cdr3_aa: CASSVTGIGVWSNQPQHF
j_call: TRBJ1-2; v_call: TRBV29-1; d_call: TRBD1; clone_size: few; cdr3_nt: TGCCTGGCAGGGGGCTTTGACTATGGCTACACCTTC; cdr3_aa: CLAGGFDYGYTF
j_call: TRBJ2-5; v_call: TRBV20-1; d_call: TRBD2; clone_size: NA; cdr3_nt: TGCAGTGCGAGGCTAGCGGGAGACCGAGAGACCCAGTACTTC; cdr3_aa: CSARLAGDRETQYF
j_call: TRBJ2-4; v_call: TRBV3-1; d_call: NA; clone_size: few; cdr3_nt: TGTGCCAGCGGGCAGGGGGGAAACATTCAGTACTTC; cdr3_aa: CASGQGGNIQYF
j_call: TRBJ2-1; v_call: TRBV10-3; d_call: TRBD2; clone_size: NA; cdr3_nt: TGTGCCAGCGGGGGGCGGGGGCGTAGCTCCTACAATGAGCAGTTCTTC; cdr3_aa: CASGGRGRSSYNEQFF
j_call: TRBJ1-2; v_call: TRBV6-1; d_call: TRBD1; clone_size: NA; cdr3_nt: TGTGCCAGCAGTGAGAATGAGGGGGCAGAAGGCTACACCTTC; cdr3_aa: CASSENEGAEGYTF
j_call: TRBJ2-1; v_call: TRBV5-5; d_call: NA; clone_size: NA; cdr3_nt: TGTGCCAGCAGCTGGGGGTGGAATGAGCAGTTCTTC; cdr3_aa: CASSWGWNEQFF
j_call: TRBJ2-1; v_call: TRBV6-6; d_call: NA; clone_size: NA; cdr3_nt: TGTGCCAGCAGACAAGACTTCATCTCCTACAATGAGCAGTTCTTC; cdr3_aa: CASRQDFISYNEQFF
j_call: TRBJ2-2; v_call: TRBV12-3/TRBV12-4; d_call: NA; clone_size: NA; cdr3_nt: TGTGCCAGCAGTTGGGGCGGACAGAACACCGGGGAGCTGTTTTTT; cdr3_aa: CASSWGGQNTGELFF
j_call: TRBJ2-7; v_call: TRBV7-9; d_call: NA; clone_size: NA; cdr3_nt: TGTGCCAGCAGCCCCCTTGGGACGGAGACCTACGAGCAGTACTTC; cdr3_aa: CASSPLGTETYEQYF
j_call: TRBJ2-5; v_call: TRBV2; d_call: NA; clone_size: NA; cdr3_nt: TGTGCCAGCACCCCTAGCGCCGAGACCCAGTACTTC; cdr3_aa: CASTPSAETQYF
j_call: TRBJ2-7; v_call: TRBV7-6; d_call: NA; clone_size: few; cdr3_nt: TGTGCCAGCAGCCTCCAGGTCCACGAGCAGTACTTC; cdr3_aa: CASSLQVHEQYF
j_call: TRBJ2-1; v_call: TRBV4-2; d_call: NA; clone_size: NA; cdr3_nt: TGTGCCAGCAGCCAAGATGAACGGGGGAATGAGCAGTTCTTC; cdr3_aa: CASSQDERGNEQFF
j_call: TRBJ2-6; v_call: TRBV3-1; d_call: NA; clone_size: NA; cdr3_nt: TGTGCCAGCAGCCAAGGTCTCCCAGGGTCGGGGGCCAACGTCCTGACTTTC; cdr3_aa: CASSQGLPGSGANVLTF
j_call: TRBJ1-2; v_call: TRBV20-1; d_call: NA; clone_size: NA; cdr3_nt: TGCAGTGCTAGAGAGGCAACCTCAACAGCCCTCGGCTACACCTTC; cdr3_aa: CSAREATSTALGYTF
j_call: TRBJ1-2; v_call: TRBV12-3/TRBV12-4; d_call: TRBD1; clone_size: NA; cdr3_nt: TGTGCCAGCAGCCACCAGGGGGCGCAGGATGGCTACACCTTC; cdr3_aa: CASSHQGAQDGYTF
j_call: TRBJ2-4; v_call: TRBV20-1; d_call: NA; clone_size: NA; cdr3_nt: TGCAGTGCGCCACAACCCGGCTCTCCAAACATTCAGTACTTC; cdr3_aa: CSAPQPGSPNIQYF
j_call: TRBJ1-1; v_call: TRBV12-3/TRBV12-4; d_call: TRBD1; clone_size: few; cdr3_nt: TGTGCCAGCAGTTTAGGGACAGGGAGAACTGAAGCTTTCTTT; cdr3_aa: CASSLGTGRTEAFF
j_call: TRBJ1-5; v_call: TRBV5-1; d_call: NA; clone_size: NA; cdr3_nt: TGCGCCAGCAGCTTGGATGGCAGGGTCAATCAGCCCCAGCATTTT; cdr3_aa: CASSLDGRVNQPQHF